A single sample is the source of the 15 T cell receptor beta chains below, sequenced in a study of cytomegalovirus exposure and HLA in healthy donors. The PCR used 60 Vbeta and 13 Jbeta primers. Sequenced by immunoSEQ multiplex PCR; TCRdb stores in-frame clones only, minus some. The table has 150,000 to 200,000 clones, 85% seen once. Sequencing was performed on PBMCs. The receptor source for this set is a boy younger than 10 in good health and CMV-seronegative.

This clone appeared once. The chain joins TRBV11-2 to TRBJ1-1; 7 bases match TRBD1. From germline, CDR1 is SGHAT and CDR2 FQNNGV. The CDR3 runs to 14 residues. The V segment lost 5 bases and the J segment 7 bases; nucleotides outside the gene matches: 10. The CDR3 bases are TGTGCCAGCAGCCAGGGGCACAGGGGACTTGAAGCTTTCTTT. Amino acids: CASSQGHRGLEAFF.

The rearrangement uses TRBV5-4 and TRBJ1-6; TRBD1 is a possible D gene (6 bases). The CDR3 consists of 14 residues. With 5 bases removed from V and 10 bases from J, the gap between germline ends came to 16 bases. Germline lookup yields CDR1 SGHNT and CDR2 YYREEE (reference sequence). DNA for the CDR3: TGTGCCAGCAGAGCCTCCGGGGACAACTCACCCCTCCACTTT. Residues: CASRASGDNSPLHF.

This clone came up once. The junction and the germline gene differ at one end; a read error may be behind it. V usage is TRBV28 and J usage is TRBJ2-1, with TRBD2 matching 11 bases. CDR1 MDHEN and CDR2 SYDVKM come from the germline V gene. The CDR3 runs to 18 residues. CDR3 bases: TGTGCCAGCACTTTATCCGGGACTAGCGGAGTTGCCTACAATGAGCAGTTCTTC. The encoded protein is CASTLSGTSGVAYNEQFF.

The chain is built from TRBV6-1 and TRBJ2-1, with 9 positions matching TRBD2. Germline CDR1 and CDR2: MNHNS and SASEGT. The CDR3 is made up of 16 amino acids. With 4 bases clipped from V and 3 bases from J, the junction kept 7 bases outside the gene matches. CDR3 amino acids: CASSGKAGGDYNEQFF. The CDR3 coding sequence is TGTGCCAGCAGTGGGAAAGCGGGGGGCGACTACAATGAGCAGTTCTTC.

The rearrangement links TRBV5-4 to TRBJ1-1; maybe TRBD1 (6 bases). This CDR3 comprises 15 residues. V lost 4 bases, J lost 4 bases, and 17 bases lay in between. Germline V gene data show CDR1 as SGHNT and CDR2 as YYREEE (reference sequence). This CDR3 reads CASSHGVQGPTEAFF. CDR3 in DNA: TGTGCCAGCAGCCACGGCGTCCAGGGGCCCACTGAAGCTTTCTTT. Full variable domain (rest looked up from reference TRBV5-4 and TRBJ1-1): ETGVTQSPTHLIKTRGQQVTLRCSSQSGHNTVSWYQQALGQGPQFIFQYYREEENGRGNFPPRFSGLQFPNYSSELNVNALELDDSALYLCASSHGVQGPTEAFFGQGTRLTVV.

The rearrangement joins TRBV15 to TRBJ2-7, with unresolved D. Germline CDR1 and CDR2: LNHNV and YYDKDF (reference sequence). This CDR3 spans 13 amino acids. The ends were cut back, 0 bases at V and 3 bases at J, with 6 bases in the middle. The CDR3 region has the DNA TGTGCCACCAGCAGAGAGTCCCACTACGAGCAGTACTTC. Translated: CATSRESHYEQYF. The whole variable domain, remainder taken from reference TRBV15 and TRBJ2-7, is DAMVIQNPRYQVTQFGKPVTLSCSQTLNHNVMYWYQQKSSQAPKLLFHYYDKDFNNEADTPDNFQSRRPNTSFCFLDIRSPGLGDTAMYLCATSRESHYEQYFGPGTRLTVT.

The CDR3 spells CASSFGVRAKNIQYF. For the CDR3, the DNA is TGTGCCAGCAGCTTCGGGGTTAGAGCCAAAAACATTCAGTACTTC. This rearrangement joins TRBV7-9 to TRBJ2-4, with a possible D match to TRBD2 (5 bases). The CDR3 sequence is 15 residues long. V was cut by 3 bases and J by 0 bases, with 9 bases left in between. CDR1 is SEHNR, CDR2 FQNEAQ, per germline (reference sequence).

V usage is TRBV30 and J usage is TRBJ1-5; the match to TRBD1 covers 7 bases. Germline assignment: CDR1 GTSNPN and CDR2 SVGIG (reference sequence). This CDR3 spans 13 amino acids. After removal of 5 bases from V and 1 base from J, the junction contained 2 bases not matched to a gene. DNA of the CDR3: TGTGCCTGGGGGGGACAGAGCAATCAGCCCCAGCATTTT. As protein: CAWGGQSNQPQHF. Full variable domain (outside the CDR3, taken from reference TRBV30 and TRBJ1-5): SQTIHQWPATLVQPVGSPLSLECTVEGTSNPNLYWYRQAAGRGLQLLFYSVGIGQISSEVPQNLSASRPQDRQFILSSKKLLLSDSGFYLCAWGGQSNQPQHFGDGTRLSIL.

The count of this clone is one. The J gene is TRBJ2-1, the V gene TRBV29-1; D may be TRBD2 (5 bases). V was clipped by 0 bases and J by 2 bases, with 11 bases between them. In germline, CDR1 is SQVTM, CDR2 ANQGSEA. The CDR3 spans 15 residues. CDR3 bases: TGCAGCGTTGAAGAGGGAGCGGCTACCTACAATGAGCAGTTCTTC. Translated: CSVEEGAATYNEQFF.

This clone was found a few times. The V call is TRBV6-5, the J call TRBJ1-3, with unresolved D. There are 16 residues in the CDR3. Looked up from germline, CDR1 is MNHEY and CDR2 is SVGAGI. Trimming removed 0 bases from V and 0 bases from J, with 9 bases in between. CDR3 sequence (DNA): TGTGCCAGCAGTTACTCGTCGGGTTCCTCTGGAAACACCATATATTTT. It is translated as CASSYSSGSSGNTIYF.

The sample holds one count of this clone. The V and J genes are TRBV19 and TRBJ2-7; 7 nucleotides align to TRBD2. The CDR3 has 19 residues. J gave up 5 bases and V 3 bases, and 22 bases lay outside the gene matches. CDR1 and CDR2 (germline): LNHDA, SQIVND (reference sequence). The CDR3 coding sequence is TGTGCCAGTAGTATGGGGCGAATGAAGGCGAAGGGAGGGCCCAACGAGCAGTACTTC. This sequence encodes CASSMGRMKAKGGPNEQYF. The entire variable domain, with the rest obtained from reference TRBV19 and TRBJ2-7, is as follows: DGGITQSPKYLFRKEGQNVTLSCEQNLNHDAMYWYRQDPGQGLRLIYYSQIVNDFQKGDIAEGYSVSREKKESFPLTVTSAQKNPTAFYLCASSMGRMKAKGGPNEQYFGPGTRLTVT.

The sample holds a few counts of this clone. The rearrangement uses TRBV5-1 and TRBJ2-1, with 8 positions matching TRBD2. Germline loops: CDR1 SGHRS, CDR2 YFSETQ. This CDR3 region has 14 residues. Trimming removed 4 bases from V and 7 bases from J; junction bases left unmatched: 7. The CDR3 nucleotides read TGCGCCAGCAGCGCCTGGACTAGCAAAAATGAGCAGTTCTTC. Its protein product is CASSAWTSKNEQFF.

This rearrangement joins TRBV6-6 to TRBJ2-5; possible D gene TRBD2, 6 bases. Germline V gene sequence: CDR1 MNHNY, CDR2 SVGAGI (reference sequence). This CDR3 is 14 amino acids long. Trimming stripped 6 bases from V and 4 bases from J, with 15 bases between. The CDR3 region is CASSTEGYRETQYF. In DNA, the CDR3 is TGTGCCAGCAGCACGGAGGGTTATCGAGAGACCCAGTACTTC.

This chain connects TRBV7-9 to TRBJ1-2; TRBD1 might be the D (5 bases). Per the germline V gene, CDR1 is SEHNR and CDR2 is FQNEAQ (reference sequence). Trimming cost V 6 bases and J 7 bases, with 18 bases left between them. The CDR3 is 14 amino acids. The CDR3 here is CASRGDSGVGGYTF. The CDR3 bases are TGTGCCAGCAGGGGCGACAGTGGGGTCGGTGGCTACACCTTC.

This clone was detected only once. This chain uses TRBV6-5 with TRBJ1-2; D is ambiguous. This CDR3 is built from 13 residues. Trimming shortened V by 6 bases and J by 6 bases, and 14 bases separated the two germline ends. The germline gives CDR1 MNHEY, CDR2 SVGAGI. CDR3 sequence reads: CASSFSGNNGYTF. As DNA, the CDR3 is TGTGCCAGCAGCTTCTCGGGAAACAATGGCTACACCTTC.